Below, 3 T cell receptor beta chains from the same sample are listed, as sequenced in a study of T cells after yellow fever vaccination. TCRdb redid the calling of the 5' RACE reads with MiXCR, one entry per CDR3 protein. The table includes under 550,000 distinct CDR3 sequences, just over 20% detected once. Sequencing used PBMCs, obtained 20 to 25 days after the first yellow fever vaccination. The origin of the receptors is a man in his late teens or twenties who received the YFV17D yellow fever vaccine.

There are many counts of this clonotype. This sequence joins TRBV5-1 and TRBJ2-1, with D possibly TRBD1 on 5 matching bases. The CDR3 sequence is 14 residues long. With 2 bases removed from V and 6 bases from J, the gap between germline ends came to 12 bases. Per the germline V gene, CDR1 is SGHRS and CDR2 is YFSETQ. The CDR3, as DNA: TGCGCCAGCAGCTTTGCGTCAGGGCTCAATGAGCAGTTCTTC. Its translation is CASSFASGLNEQFF.

A remark on this clonotype: A much larger clone sits a single nucleotide away, making a read error possible. This rearrangement joins TRBV9 to TRBJ1-5; perhaps TRBD1 as D (5 bases). CDR3 length equals 15 residues. Germline V gene sequence: CDR1 SGDLS, CDR2 YYNGEE. CDR3: CSSSVTAGRNQPQHF. The CDR3 DNA is TGTTCCAGCAGCGTAACAGCAGGGCGCAATCAGCCCCAGCATTTT.

This chain connects TRBV13 to TRBJ2-3, with TRBD2 as a possible D gene (5 bases). The length of the CDR3 is 16 residues. Germline assignment: CDR1 PRHDT and CDR2 FYEKMQ (reference sequence). The V end lost 3 bases, the J end lost 6 bases, and 19 bases lay between the germline ends. The CDR3 DNA reads TGTGCCAGCAGCTTCCGAGGGATGCGGTCCGAGGATACGCAGTATTTT. Amino acid sequence: CASSFRGMRSEDTQYF.